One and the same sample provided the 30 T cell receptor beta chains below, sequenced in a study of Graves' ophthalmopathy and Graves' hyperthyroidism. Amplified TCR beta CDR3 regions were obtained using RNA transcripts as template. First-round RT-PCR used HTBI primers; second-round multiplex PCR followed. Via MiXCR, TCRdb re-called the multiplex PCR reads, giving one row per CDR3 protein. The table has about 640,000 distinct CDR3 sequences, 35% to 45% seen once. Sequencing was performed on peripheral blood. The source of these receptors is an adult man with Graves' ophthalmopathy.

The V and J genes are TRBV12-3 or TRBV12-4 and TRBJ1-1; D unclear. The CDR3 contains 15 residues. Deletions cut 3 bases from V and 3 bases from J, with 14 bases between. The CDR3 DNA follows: TGTGCCAGCAGTTTCTCCCGACGGAGGGACACTGAAGCTTTCTTT. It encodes CASSFSRRRDTEAFF.

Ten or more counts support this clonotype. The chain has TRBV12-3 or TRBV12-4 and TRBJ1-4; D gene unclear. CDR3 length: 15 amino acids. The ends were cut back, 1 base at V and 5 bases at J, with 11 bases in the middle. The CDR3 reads CASSLGGSPNEKLFF. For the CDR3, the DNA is TGTGCCAGCAGTTTAGGCGGCAGCCCCAATGAAAAACTGTTTTTT.

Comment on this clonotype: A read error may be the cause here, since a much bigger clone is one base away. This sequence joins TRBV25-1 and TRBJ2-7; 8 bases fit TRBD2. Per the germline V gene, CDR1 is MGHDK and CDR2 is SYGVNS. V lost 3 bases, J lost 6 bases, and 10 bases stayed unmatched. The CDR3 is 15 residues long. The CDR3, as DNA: TGTGCCAGCAGTGACGACCGCGGGGGGCGTTCCGAGCAGTACTTC. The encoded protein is CASSDDRGGRSEQYF.

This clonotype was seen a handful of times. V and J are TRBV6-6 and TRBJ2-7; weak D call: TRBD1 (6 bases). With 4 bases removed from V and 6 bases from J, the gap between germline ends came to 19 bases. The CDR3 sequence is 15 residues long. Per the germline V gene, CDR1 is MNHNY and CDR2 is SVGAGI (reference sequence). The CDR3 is CASSFGTGSSAEQYF. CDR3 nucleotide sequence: TGTGCCAGCAGTTTCGGAACAGGGTCCAGCGCCGAGCAGTACTTC.

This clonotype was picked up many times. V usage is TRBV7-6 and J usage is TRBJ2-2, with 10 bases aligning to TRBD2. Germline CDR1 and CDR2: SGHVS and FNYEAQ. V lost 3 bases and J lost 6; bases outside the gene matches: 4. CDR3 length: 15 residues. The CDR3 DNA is TGTGCCAGCAGCTTGGGACTAGCGTTGTCCGGGGAGCTGTTTTTT. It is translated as CASSLGLALSGELFF. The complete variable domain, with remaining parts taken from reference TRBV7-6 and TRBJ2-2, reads GAGVSQSPRYKVTKRGQDVALRCDPISGHVSLYWYRQALGQGPEFLTYFNYEAQQDKSGLPNDRFSAERPEGSISTLTIQRTEQRDSAMYRCASSLGLALSGELFFGEGSRLTVL.

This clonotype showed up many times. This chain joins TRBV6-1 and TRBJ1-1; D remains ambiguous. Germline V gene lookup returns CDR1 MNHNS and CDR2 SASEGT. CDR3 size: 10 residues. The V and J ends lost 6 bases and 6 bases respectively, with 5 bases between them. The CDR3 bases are TGTGCCAGCAGCTACCCTGAAGCTTTCTTT. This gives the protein CASSYPEAFF.

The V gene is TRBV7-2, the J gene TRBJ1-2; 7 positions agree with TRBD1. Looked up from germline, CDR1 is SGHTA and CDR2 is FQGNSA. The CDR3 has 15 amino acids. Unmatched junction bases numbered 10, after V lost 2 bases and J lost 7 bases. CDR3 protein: CASSLYTGVIGGYTF. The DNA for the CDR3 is TGTGCCAGCAGCTTATATACAGGGGTTATTGGTGGCTACACCTTC.

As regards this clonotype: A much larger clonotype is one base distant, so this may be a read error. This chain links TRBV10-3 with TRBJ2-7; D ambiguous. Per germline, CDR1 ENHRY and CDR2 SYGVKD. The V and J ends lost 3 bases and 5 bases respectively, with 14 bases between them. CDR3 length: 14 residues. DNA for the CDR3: TGTGCCATCAGTGAAGTGGGCAGGAGCGACGAGCAGTACTTC. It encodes CAISEVGRSDEQYF.

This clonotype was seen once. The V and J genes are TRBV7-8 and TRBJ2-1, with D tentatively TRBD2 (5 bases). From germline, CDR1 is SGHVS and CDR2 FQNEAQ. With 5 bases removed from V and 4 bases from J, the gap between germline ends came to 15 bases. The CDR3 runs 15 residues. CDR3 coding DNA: TGTGCCAGCAGCCCGGGGAGCGGAATATACAATGAGCAGTTCTTC. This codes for CASSPGSGIYNEQFF.

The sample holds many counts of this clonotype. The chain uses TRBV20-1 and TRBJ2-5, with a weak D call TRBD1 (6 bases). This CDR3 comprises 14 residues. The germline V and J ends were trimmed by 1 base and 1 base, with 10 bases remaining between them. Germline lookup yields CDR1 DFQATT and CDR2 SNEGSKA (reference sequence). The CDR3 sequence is CSARGGTSQETQYF. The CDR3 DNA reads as TGCAGTGCTAGAGGGGGGACAAGCCAAGAGACCCAGTACTTC.

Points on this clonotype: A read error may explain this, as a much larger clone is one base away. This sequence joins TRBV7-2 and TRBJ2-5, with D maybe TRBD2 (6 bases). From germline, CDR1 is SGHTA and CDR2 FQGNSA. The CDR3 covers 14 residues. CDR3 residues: CASSHGTRGETRYF. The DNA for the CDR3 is TGTGCCAGCAGCCACGGGACTCGAGGAGAGACCCGGTACTTC.

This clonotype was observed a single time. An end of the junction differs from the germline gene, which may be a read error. As DNA, the CDR3 is TGTGCCAGCAGCTCGACAGGGGGCTATAGCTACACCTTC. It translates to CASSSTGGYSYTF. V gene TRBV11-2 combines with J gene TRBJ1-2, with 10 bases aligning to TRBD1. Germline V gene lookup returns CDR1 SGHAT and CDR2 FQNNGV. CDR3 length: 13 residues. The variable domain in full, with the rest retrieved from reference TRBV11-2 and TRBJ1-2, is EAGVAQSPRYKIIEKRQSVAFWCNPISGHATLYWYQQILGQGPKLLIQFQNNGVVDDSQLPKDRFSAERLKGVDSTLKIQPAKLEDSAVYLCASSSTGGYSYTFGSGTRLTVV.

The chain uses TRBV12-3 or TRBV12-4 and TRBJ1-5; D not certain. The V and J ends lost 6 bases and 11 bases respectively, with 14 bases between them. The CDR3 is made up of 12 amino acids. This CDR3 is CASSQITETQHF. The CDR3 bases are TGTGCCAGCAGCCAGATCACAGAGACCCAGCATTTT.

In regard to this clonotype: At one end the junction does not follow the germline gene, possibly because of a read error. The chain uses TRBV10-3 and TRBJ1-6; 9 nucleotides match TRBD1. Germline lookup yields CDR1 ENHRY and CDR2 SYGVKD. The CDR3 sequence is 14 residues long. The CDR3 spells CASSERQGGSPLHF. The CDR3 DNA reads TGTGCCAGCAGTGAAAGACAGGGGGGCTCACCCCTCCACTTT.

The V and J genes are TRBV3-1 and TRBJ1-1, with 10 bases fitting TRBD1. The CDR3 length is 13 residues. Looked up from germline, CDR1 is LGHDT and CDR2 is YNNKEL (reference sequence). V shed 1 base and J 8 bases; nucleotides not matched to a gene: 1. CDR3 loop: CASSQGQGAEAFF. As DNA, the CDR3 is TGTGCCAGCAGCCAAGGACAGGGGGCCGAAGCTTTCTTT.

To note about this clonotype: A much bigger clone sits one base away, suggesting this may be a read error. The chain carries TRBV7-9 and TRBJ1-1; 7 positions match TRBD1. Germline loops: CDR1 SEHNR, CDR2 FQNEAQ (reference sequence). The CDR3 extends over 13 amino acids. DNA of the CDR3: TGTGTCAGCAATTACAGGGGTGGCACTGAAGCTTTCTTT. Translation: CVSNYRGGTEAFF.

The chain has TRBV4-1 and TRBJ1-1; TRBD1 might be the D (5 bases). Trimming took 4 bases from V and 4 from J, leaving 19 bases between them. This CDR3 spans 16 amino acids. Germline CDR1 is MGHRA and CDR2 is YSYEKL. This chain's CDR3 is CASSLGVGAGGTEAFF. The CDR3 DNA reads TGCGCCAGCAGCCTCGGAGTAGGGGCGGGGGGCACTGAAGCTTTCTTT.

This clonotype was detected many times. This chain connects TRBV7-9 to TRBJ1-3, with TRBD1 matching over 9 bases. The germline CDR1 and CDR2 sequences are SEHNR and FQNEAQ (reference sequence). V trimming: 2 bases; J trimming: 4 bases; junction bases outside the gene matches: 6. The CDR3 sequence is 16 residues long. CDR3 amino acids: CASSLSGTGYGNTIYF. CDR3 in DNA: TGTGCCAGCAGCTTATCCGGGACAGGGTACGGAAACACCATATATTTT.

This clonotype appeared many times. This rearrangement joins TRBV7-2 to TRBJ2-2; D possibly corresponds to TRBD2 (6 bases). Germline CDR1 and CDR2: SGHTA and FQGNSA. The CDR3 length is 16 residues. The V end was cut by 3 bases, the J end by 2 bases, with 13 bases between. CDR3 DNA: TGTGCCAGCAGCTTCGGTAGCGGCACAAACACCGGGGAGCTGTTTTTT. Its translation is CASSFGSGTNTGELFF.

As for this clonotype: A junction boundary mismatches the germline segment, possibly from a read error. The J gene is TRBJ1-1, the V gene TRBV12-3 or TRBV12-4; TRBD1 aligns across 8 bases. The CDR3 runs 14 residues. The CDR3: CASSLRAGGTEASF. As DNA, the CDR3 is TGTGCCAGCAGTTTGAGGGCAGGGGGCACTGAAGCTTCCTTT.

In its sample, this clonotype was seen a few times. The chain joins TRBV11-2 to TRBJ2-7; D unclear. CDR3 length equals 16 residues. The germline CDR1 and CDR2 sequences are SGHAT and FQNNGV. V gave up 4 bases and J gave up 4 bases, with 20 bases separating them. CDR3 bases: TGTGCCAGCAGCTCAGCAACGACGGAGTCCCCTTACGAGCAGTACTTC. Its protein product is CASSSATTESPYEQYF.

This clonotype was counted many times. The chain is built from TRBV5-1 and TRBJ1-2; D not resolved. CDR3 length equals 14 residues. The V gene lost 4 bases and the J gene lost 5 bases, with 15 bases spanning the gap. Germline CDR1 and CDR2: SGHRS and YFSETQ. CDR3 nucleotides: TGCGCCAGCAGCCCTATGGTCGGGGATTATGGCTACACCTTC. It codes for CASSPMVGDYGYTF.

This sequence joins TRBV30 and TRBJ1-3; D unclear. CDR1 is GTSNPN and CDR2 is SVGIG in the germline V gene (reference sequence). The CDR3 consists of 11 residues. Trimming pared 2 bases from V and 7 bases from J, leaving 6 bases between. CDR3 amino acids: CAWSLSNTIYF. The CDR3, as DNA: TGTGCCTGGAGTCTCAGCAACACCATATATTTT.

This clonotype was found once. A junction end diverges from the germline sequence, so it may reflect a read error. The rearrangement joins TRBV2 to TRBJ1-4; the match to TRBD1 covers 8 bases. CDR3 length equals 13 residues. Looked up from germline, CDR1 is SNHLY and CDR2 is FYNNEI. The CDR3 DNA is TGTGCCACCAGTGATGGACAGGGCTCAAAACTGTTTTTT. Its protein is CATSDGQGSKLFF.

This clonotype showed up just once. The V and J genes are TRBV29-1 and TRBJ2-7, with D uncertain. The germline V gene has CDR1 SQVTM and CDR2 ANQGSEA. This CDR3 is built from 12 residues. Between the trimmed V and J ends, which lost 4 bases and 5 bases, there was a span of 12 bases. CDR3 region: CSVATDTHEQYF. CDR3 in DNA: TGCAGCGTTGCAACAGACACCCACGAGCAGTACTTC.

The CDR3 DNA follows: TGTGCCAGCAGTTTGGACAGGCGTGCTTTCTATGGCTACACCTTC. Its translation is CASSLDRRAFYGYTF. The chain has TRBV27 and TRBJ1-2; 7 bases line up with TRBD1. Germline V gene data show CDR1 as MNHEY and CDR2 as SMNVEV (reference sequence). Unmatched junction bases numbered 8, after V lost 3 bases and J lost 4 bases. The CDR3 length is 15 residues.

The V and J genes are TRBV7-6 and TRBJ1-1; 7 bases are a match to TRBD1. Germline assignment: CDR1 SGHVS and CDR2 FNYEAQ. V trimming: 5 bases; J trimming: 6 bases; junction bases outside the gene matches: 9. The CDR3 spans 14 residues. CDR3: CASSPNTGVPEAFF. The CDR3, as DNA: TGTGCCAGCAGCCCCAATACAGGGGTCCCTGAAGCTTTCTTT.

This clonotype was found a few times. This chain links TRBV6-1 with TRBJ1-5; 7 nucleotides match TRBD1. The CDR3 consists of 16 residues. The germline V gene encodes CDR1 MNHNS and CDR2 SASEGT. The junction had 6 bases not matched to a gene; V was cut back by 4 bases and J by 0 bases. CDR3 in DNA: TGTGCCAGCAGTGCACAGGGGCCGTATAGCAATCAGCCCCAGCATTTT. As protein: CASSAQGPYSNQPQHF.

This CDR3 is CATMPGPVSDTQYF. CDR3 bases: TGTGCCACCATGCCCGGTCCGGTTTCAGATACGCAGTATTTT. V and J are TRBV7-9 and TRBJ2-3, with no clear D. The germline V and J ends were trimmed by 10 bases and 4 bases, with 18 bases remaining between them. Germline values: CDR1 SEHNR, CDR2 FQNEAQ (reference sequence). The CDR3 runs 14 residues.

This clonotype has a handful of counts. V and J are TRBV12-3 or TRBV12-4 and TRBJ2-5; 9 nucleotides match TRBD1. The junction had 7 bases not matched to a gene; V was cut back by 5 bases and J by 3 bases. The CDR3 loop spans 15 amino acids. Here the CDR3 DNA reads TGTGCCAGCAGTCTAGGACAGGGGCGAAAAGAGACCCAGTACTTC. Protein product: CASSLGQGRKETQYF.